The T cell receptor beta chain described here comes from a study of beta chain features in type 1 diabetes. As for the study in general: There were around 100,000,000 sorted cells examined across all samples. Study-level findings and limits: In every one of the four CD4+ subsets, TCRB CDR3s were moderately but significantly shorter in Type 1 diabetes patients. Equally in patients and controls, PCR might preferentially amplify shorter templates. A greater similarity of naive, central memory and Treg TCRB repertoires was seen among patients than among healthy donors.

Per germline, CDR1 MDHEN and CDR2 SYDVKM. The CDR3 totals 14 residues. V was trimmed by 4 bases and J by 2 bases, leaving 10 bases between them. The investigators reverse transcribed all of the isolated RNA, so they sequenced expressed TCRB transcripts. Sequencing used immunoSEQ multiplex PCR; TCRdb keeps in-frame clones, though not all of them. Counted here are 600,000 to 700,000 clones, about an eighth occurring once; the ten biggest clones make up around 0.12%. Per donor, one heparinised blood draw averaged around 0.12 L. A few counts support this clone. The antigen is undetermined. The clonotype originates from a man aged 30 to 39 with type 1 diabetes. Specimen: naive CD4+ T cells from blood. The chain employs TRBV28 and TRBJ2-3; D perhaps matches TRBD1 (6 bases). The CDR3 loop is CASSSAGDTDTQYF. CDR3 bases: TGTGCCAGCAGTTCCGCAGGGGACACAGATACGCAGTATTTT.